This entry lists 24 T cell receptor beta chains sequenced from one sample in a study of blood T cell repertoires in COVID-19. The table came from immunoSEQ multiplex PCR; TCRdb's copy has only in-frame clones and leaves some out. In the table there are 200,000 or so clones, 81% of which are singletons. The material sequenced was peripheral blood. All receptors derive from a woman older than 75 with COVID-19, enrolled during active disease.

The chain uses TRBV13 and TRBJ1-1, with D possibly matching TRBD1 (6 bases). This CDR3 comprises 15 residues. The germline gives CDR1 PRHDT, CDR2 FYEKMQ (reference sequence). Trimming removed 6 bases at V and 1 base at J, with 15 bases between. The CDR3 coding sequence is TGTGCCAGCAGAGGCCCGGGACACCCGAACACTGAAGCTTTCTTT. Translated, it gives CASRGPGHPNTEAFF.

This chain joins TRBV4-3 and TRBJ1-6; TRBD1 matches at 7 bases. Germline CDR1 and CDR2: LGHNA and YSLEER. V trimming: 0 bases; J trimming: 13 bases; junction bases outside the gene matches: 18. CDR3 length equals 18 residues. Here the CDR3 DNA reads TGCGCCAGCAGCCAAGAGTCCCCCGACAGGGTAGACGTCGGGCCCCTCCACTTT. Its translation: CASSQESPDRVDVGPLHF.

This clone was seen just once. V is TRBV18 and J is TRBJ2-1; TRBD1 might be the D (6 bases). The CDR3 runs 14 residues. Germline lookup yields CDR1 KGHSH and CDR2 LQKENI. The ends were cut back, 3 bases at V and 8 bases at J, with 14 bases in the middle. For the CDR3, the DNA is TGTGCCAGCTCACCCGGGCCAGGGGTCGATGAGCAGTTCTTC. Protein: CASSPGPGVDEQFF.

The sample holds a few counts of this clone. V usage is TRBV7-8 and J usage is TRBJ2-2; 9 bases match TRBD1. This CDR3 is 17 amino acids long. V was clipped by 6 bases and J by 2 bases; unmatched bases: 10. Germline CDR1 is SGHVS and CDR2 is FQNEAQ. Here the CDR3 reads CASRPVSGQGNTGELFF. CDR3 nucleotides: TGTGCCAGCAGGCCTGTGTCGGGACAGGGTAACACCGGGGAGCTGTTTTTT.

V and J are TRBV15 and TRBJ1-3; TRBD1 is a possible D gene (5 bases). Germline values: CDR1 LNHNV, CDR2 YYDKDF (reference sequence). The CDR3 totals 18 residues. Trimming removed 2 bases from V and 0 bases from J, with 17 bases in between. Written as DNA, the CDR3 is TGTGCCACCAGCAGACGGGGGGGACGGAGTTTCTCTGGAAACACCATATATTTT. Protein sequence: CATSRRGGRSFSGNTIYF.

This chain connects TRBV19 to TRBJ2-2; D is uncertain. Trimming shortened V by 1 base and J by 5 bases, and 5 bases separated the two germline ends. This CDR3 has 13 amino acids. Germline V gene lookup returns CDR1 LNHDA and CDR2 SQIVND (reference sequence). CDR3 bases: TGTGCCAGTAGTATAGCGGGTACCGGGGAGCTGTTTTTT. The encoded protein is CASSIAGTGELFF.

This clone was counted between two and nine times. The chain is built from TRBV2 and TRBJ1-5; 10 bases line up with TRBD1. The CDR3 loop spans 15 amino acids. The junction had 9 bases not matched to a gene; V was cut back by 6 bases and J by 7 bases. Germline assignment: CDR1 SNHLY and CDR2 FYNNEI. CDR3 loop: CASRVGTGVEQPQHF. CDR3 DNA sequence: TGTGCCAGCAGGGTCGGGACAGGGGTTGAGCAGCCCCAGCATTTT.

This clone was counted only a few times. The chain uses TRBV2 and TRBJ2-7; the match to TRBD1 covers 9 bases. The length of the CDR3 is 14 residues. The germline V gene has CDR1 SNHLY and CDR2 FYNNEI. Trimming removed 3 bases from V and 5 bases from J; junction bases left unmatched: 5. The CDR3, as DNA: TGTGCCAGCAGTGAGGGACAGGGAAGCAACGAGCAGTACTTC. Encoded protein: CASSEGQGSNEQYF.

V usage is TRBV5-1 and J usage is TRBJ2-2; unclear D gene. Trimming removed 2 bases from V and 1 base from J, with 3 bases in between. Germline V gene lookup returns CDR1 SGHRS and CDR2 YFSETQ. The length of the CDR3 is 13 residues. DNA for the CDR3: TGCGCCAGCAGCTTCGGGAACACCGGGGAGCTGTTTTTT. Protein: CASSFGNTGELFF.

The rearrangement links TRBV29-1 to TRBJ2-3, with a possible D match to TRBD1 (5 bases). V was shortened by 3 bases and J by 1 base, with 11 bases between the two germline ends. This CDR3 spans 14 amino acids. Germline V gene lookup returns CDR1 SQVTM and CDR2 ANQGSEA. The CDR3 DNA follows: TGCAGCGTTGATGGGCAGGGTGGCACAGATACGCAGTATTTT. Protein sequence: CSVDGQGGTDTQYF.

This rearrangement joins TRBV19 to TRBJ2-2; 9 bases map to TRBD1. With 7 bases clipped from V and 6 bases from J, the junction kept 12 bases outside the gene matches. This CDR3 region has 16 residues. Germline loops: CDR1 LNHDA, CDR2 SQIVND (reference sequence). Written as DNA, the CDR3 is TGTGCCAGTAAGGAACGGACAGGGGTCGATTCCGGGGAGCTGTTTTTT. It is translated as CASKERTGVDSGELFF.

The chain carries TRBV2 and TRBJ2-1; 13 positions match TRBD2. The CDR3 spans 16 residues. CDR1 is SNHLY and CDR2 is FYNNEI in the germline V gene. V was clipped by 5 bases and J by 7 bases; unmatched bases: 8. The CDR3 sequence is CASSWTSGRSGNEQFF. The CDR3 region has the DNA TGTGCCAGCAGTTGGACTAGCGGGAGATCGGGAAATGAGCAGTTCTTC.

The chain is built from TRBV29-1 and TRBJ2-7; 8 bases align to TRBD2. V shed 6 bases and J 6 bases; nucleotides not matched to a gene: 10. The germline CDR1 and CDR2 sequences are SQVTM and ANQGSEA. There are 13 residues in the CDR3. This CDR3 reads CSVQEAGGGEQYF. Written as DNA, the CDR3 is TGCAGCGTCCAAGAGGCGGGAGGCGGCGAGCAGTACTTC.

CDR3 loop: CASSRNQYQGSEQYF. The CDR3 nucleotides read TGTGCCAGCAGCCGCAACCAATACCAGGGTTCCGAGCAGTACTTC. The chain recombines TRBV6-2 or TRBV6-3 with TRBJ2-7, with D perhaps TRBD1 (5 bases). The CDR3 sequence is 15 residues long. Germline V gene sequence: CDR1 MNHEY, CDR2 SVGEGT. Deletions cut 6 bases from V and 6 bases from J, with 21 bases between.

V and J are TRBV7-2 and TRBJ2-3, with 9 positions matching TRBD2. The V segment lost 5 bases and the J segment 5 bases; nucleotides outside the gene matches: 11. Looked up from germline, CDR1 is SGHTA and CDR2 is FQGNSA. The length of the CDR3 is 16 residues. The CDR3 nucleotides read TGTGCCAGCAGCCCCCGGACAGCGGGGGGTGAAGATACGCAGTATTTT. Translating it yields CASSPRTAGGEDTQYF.

This chain uses TRBV2 with TRBJ1-2; 7 bases line up with TRBD1. Germline trimming cut 9 bases from V and 4 bases from J; bases unmatched to any gene: 20. Germline V gene data show CDR1 as SNHLY and CDR2 as FYNNEI. The CDR3 is made up of 17 amino acids. The CDR3 nucleotides read TGTGCCAGACTTGAGGGGTTTAACAGGGGCGTTACCTATGGCTACACCTTC. It codes for CARLEGFNRGVTYGYTF.

The V gene is TRBV19, the J gene TRBJ1-1; 7 bases fit TRBD1. The ends lost 5 bases at V and 6 bases at J; junction bases unmatched: 9. This CDR3 is built from 14 residues. In germline, CDR1 is LNHDA, CDR2 SQIVND (reference sequence). CDR3 in amino acids: CASSVKDQGAEAFF. The CDR3 DNA sequence: TGTGCCAGTAGTGTAAAGGACCAGGGGGCTGAAGCTTTCTTT. Together with reference TRBV19 and TRBJ1-1, the CDR3 gives the full variable domain: DGGITQSPKYLFRKEGQNVTLSCEQNLNHDAMYWYRQDPGQGLRLIYYSQIVNDFQKGDIAEGYSVSREKKESFPLTVTSAQKNPTAFYLCASSVKDQGAEAFFGQGTRLTVV.

This clone was seen a single time. The rearrangement links TRBV30 to TRBJ1-1; 8 bases line up with TRBD1. J lost 0 bases, V lost 3 bases, and 9 bases had no gene match. The germline gives CDR1 GTSNPN, CDR2 SVGIG (reference sequence). The CDR3 runs 16 residues. This chain's CDR3 is CAWRDRDPGVNTEAFF. The CDR3 bases are TGTGCCTGGAGGGACAGGGACCCCGGGGTGAACACTGAAGCTTTCTTT.

The chain couples TRBV7-9 to TRBJ2-1; TRBD2 aligns across 9 bases. Germline V gene data show CDR1 as SEHNR and CDR2 as FQNEAQ (reference sequence). The CDR3 is 17 amino acids. Losses at the gene ends were 4 bases for V and 3 bases for J; bases not matched to a gene: 10. DNA for the CDR3: TGTGCCAGCAGCTGGGCTAGCGGGGAACGATACTACAATGAGCAGTTCTTC. It yields the protein CASSWASGERYYNEQFF.

This chain joins TRBV15 and TRBJ2-1, with 11 bases fitting TRBD2. The junction had 11 bases not matched to a gene; V was cut back by 5 bases and J by 8 bases. The germline V gene encodes CDR1 LNHNV and CDR2 YYDKDF (reference sequence). The CDR3 loop spans 16 amino acids. CDR3 coding DNA: TGTGCCACCAGCGGATTTACTAGCGGGAGTTTCTATGAGCAGTTCTTC. Amino acid sequence: CATSGFTSGSFYEQFF.

This clone was recorded a few times. The chain employs TRBV2 and TRBJ1-5; 8 bases line up with TRBD1. This CDR3 is built from 13 residues. Germline trimming cut 6 bases from V and 4 bases from J; bases unmatched to any gene: 2. Germline-derived CDR1 and CDR2 are SNHLY and FYNNEI. CDR3 sequence: CASRGQENQPQHF. In DNA, the CDR3 is TGTGCCAGCAGGGGACAGGAGAATCAGCCCCAGCATTTT.

This clone came up a few times. The chain recombines TRBV2 with TRBJ2-5; a possible D gene is TRBD2 (7 bases). The V end lost 2 bases, the J end lost 5 bases, and 18 bases lay between the germline ends. The CDR3 length is 16 residues. CDR1 SNHLY and CDR2 FYNNEI come from the germline V gene. In nucleotides, the CDR3 is TGTGCCAGCAGTGAACTGGGGGGGCCGGGTACGGAGACCCAGTACTTC. It translates to CASSELGGPGTETQYF.

This chain joins TRBV19 and TRBJ2-1; 13 positions match TRBD2. With 7 bases clipped from V and 0 bases from J, the junction kept 6 bases outside the gene matches. Germline assignment: CDR1 LNHDA and CDR2 SQIVND (reference sequence). This CDR3 is built from 17 residues. The CDR3 nucleotides read TGTGCCAGTAACGGACGGACTAGCGGGAGCTCCTACAATGAGCAGTTCTTC. It encodes CASNGRTSGSSYNEQFF.

V and J are TRBV5-8 and TRBJ1-5; TRBD1 might be the D (6 bases). Per the germline V gene, CDR1 is SGHTS and CDR2 is YDEGEE. V was shortened by 1 base and J by 7 bases, with 15 bases between the two germline ends. CDR3 length: 15 amino acids. DNA for the CDR3: TGTGCCAGCAGCTTGAGGGGGGGTAGGGGCCAGCCCCAGCATTTT. This translates into CASSLRGGRGQPQHF.